One and the same sample provided the 12 T cell receptor beta chains below, sequenced in a study of T cell responses to AZD1222 COVID-19 vaccine. Sequenced by immunoSEQ multiplex PCR; TCRdb stores in-frame clones only, minus some. The data contain over 150,000 clones, 85% to 95% of them singletons. The material was peripheral blood, obtained 28 days after the second dose of the MenACWY control vaccine. These receptors came from an adult who received the MenACWY meningococcal vaccine as a control.

The rearrangement links TRBV15 to TRBJ2-7, with D unresolved. Germline lookup yields CDR1 LNHNV and CDR2 YYDKDF (reference sequence). CDR3 length: 14 residues. V lost 0 bases and J 3 bases, leaving 9 bases between the germline ends. The CDR3 DNA reads as TGTGCCACCAGCAGAGATATAGGTCGCTACGAGCAGTACTTC. Its translation is CATSRDIGRYEQYF.

This chain links TRBV28 with TRBJ1-5; 8 bases fit TRBD1. The germline V gene encodes CDR1 MDHEN and CDR2 SYDVKM. V dropped 5 bases and J dropped 4; count of bases not matched to a gene: 7. The CDR3 totals 15 residues. The CDR3 DNA sequence: TGTGCCAGCAGTGCGGGACAGGCGGGAAATCAGCCCCAGCATTTT. Its protein product is CASSAGQAGNQPQHF.

The chain employs TRBV9 and TRBJ1-2; D perhaps matches TRBD1 (5 bases). There are 14 residues in the CDR3. CDR1 and CDR2 (germline): SGDLS, YYNGEE. V was trimmed by 5 bases and J by 3 bases, leaving 14 bases between them. For the CDR3, the DNA is TGTGCCAGCAGGGGCCCCAGAGGGGACTATGGCTACACCTTC. Protein sequence: CASRGPRGDYGYTF.

The chain employs TRBV7-3 and TRBJ2-5; 11 nucleotides match TRBD1. V shed 1 base, J shed 5 bases, and the junction held 6 bases outside the gene matches. The CDR3 is made up of 16 amino acids. Per the germline V gene, CDR1 is SGHTA and CDR2 is FQGTGA. CDR3 protein: CASSLSRTGGLETQYF. CDR3 DNA sequence: TGTGCCAGCAGCTTAAGCCGGACAGGGGGCTTGGAGACCCAGTACTTC.

This sequence joins TRBV12-3 or TRBV12-4 and TRBJ1-1, with 7 positions matching TRBD1. This CDR3 contains 13 residues. The V segment lost 4 bases and the J segment 5 bases; nucleotides outside the gene matches: 4. CDR3 coding DNA: TGTGCCAGCAGTTCCCGGGACAGTACTGAAGCTTTCTTT. It translates to CASSSRDSTEAFF.

The CDR3 DNA is TGCGCCAGCAGTCCAGGGGCAGGGGCCTATAATTCACCCCTCCACTTT. Its protein is CASSPGAGAYNSPLHF. The V gene is TRBV5-1, the J gene TRBJ1-6, with D perhaps matching TRBD1 (6 bases). V lost 5 bases and J 2 bases, leaving 14 bases between the germline ends. Germline CDR1 reads SGHRS; CDR2 reads YFSETQ. This CDR3 comprises 16 residues.

The rearrangement links TRBV11-2 to TRBJ2-7, with TRBD1 identical over 10 bases. Germline CDR1 is SGHAT and CDR2 is FQNNGV. V lost 5 bases, J lost 7 bases, and 5 bases stayed unmatched. The CDR3 sequence is 13 residues long. CDR3 sequence (DNA): TGTGCCAGCAGCGCAGACAGGGGGCGGGAGCAGTACTTC. It specifies CASSADRGREQYF.

The chain is built from TRBV5-1 and TRBJ1-1; 9 bases fit TRBD1. The CDR3 is 14 amino acids. J lost 4 bases, V lost 4 bases, and 5 bases had no gene match. From germline, CDR1 is SGHRS and CDR2 YFSETQ. CDR3 loop: CASSATGGLTEAFF. The DNA for the CDR3 is TGCGCCAGCAGCGCTACAGGGGGCCTCACTGAAGCTTTCTTT.

This chain connects TRBV5-1 to TRBJ2-5, with 7 bases lining up with TRBD1. Losses at the gene ends were 0 bases for V and 2 bases for J; bases not matched to a gene: 7. The germline CDR1 and CDR2 sequences are SGHRS and YFSETQ. The CDR3 runs to 16 residues. As DNA, the CDR3 is TGCGCCAGCAGCTTGGCCCTCAGGGGGAGACAAGAGACCCAGTACTTC. Translating gives CASSLALRGRQETQYF.

CDR3 DNA sequence: TGCGCCAGCAGTGAGTCAGACAGGGGAGGTTATGGCTACACCTTC. Its protein is CASSESDRGGYGYTF. This sequence joins TRBV10-1 and TRBJ1-2; 8 bases match TRBD1. The CDR3 sequence is 15 residues long. Germline CDR1 WNHNN, CDR2 SYGVQD (reference sequence). Trimming cost V 0 bases and J 5 bases; bases outside gene matches: 5.

V usage is TRBV2 and J usage is TRBJ2-1; 8 nucleotides match TRBD1. Per germline, CDR1 SNHLY and CDR2 FYNNEI. V lost 4 bases, J lost 2 bases, and 4 bases stayed unmatched. The CDR3 consists of 15 residues. The CDR3 DNA follows: TGTGCCAGCAGTGGGGGCAGGGGGCCCTACAATGAGCAGTTCTTC. This gives the protein CASSGGRGPYNEQFF.

The V gene is TRBV7-2, the J gene TRBJ2-7; 11 bases fit TRBD2. This CDR3 has 15 amino acids. V lost 7 bases and J lost 4; bases outside the gene matches: 9. Per germline, CDR1 SGHTA and CDR2 FQGNSA. CDR3 nucleotides: TGTGCCAGCACACCTAGTCCTAGCGGGGGGTACGAGCAGTACTTC. Protein sequence: CASTPSPSGGYEQYF. The full variable domain, rest sourced from reference TRBV7-2 and TRBJ2-7, is GAGVSQSPSNKVTEKGKDVELRCDPISGHTALYWYRQSLGQGLEFLIYFQGNSAPDKSGLPSDRFSAERTGGSVSTLTIQRTQQEDSAVYLCASTPSPSGGYEQYFGPGTRLTVT.